This TCR beta chain was captured in a study of graft-versus-host responses after intestinal transplantation (dated by TCRdb to the early 2020s). About the full investigation: The transplants that recipients got were multivisceral, liver-intestinal, or isolated intestinal. Instead of going to the commercial service, samples from a few later patients were sequenced in-house on an Illumina MiSeq and processed with MiXCR. Alloreactive clones were identified by sequencing pre-transplant mixed lymphocyte reaction products and comparing these products with unstimulated pre-transplant donor and recipient T cells. Every recipient was given anti-thymocyte globulin induction, then maintenance tacrolimus and steroids for roughly 3 years. A cohort of some 24 intestinal transplant recipients, including one retransplant, was enrolled, and a few patients lacking pretransplant specimens were excluded. Donor T cell macrochimerism was defined as a peak of at least 4% donor T cells among recipient peripheral blood mononuclear cells. Bulk TCR-beta CDR3 sequencing was used to track graft-versus-host and host-versus-graft alloreactive T cell clones in the graft, circulation and bone marrow after intestinal transplantation. Broad study findings and their caveats: Early after transplant, declines in HvG clones were associated with peak levels of circulating GvH clones. GvH clones were found in recipient bone marrow, and some of the GvH clones appeared earlier in ileal mucosa or blood, which is consistent with an intestinal mucosal origin. The relatively low number and heterogeneity of intestinal transplant patients limited the conclusions. In patients with donor T cell macrochimerism, the allografts had high GvH to HvG T cell clonal ratios.

The time point tag for this specimen amounts to: cells obtained before transplantation from donor or recipient. CD3+CD4+ and CD3+CD8+ populations were FACS-sorted from unstimulated pre-transplant donor and recipient cells taken from spleen or lymph nodes. Library preparation used the immunoSEQ multiplex PCR assay. For most patients, genomic DNA was isolated with the Qiagen DNeasy Blood and Tissue Kit and shipped frozen to Adaptive Biotechnologies for TCR sequencing. For most patients, genomic DNA was subjected to high-throughput TCR-beta CDR3 sequencing by Adaptive Biotechnologies. On the study's bioinformatics: Adaptive's ImmunoSEQ software supplied the TCR sequencing data for approximately 18 patients, while MiXCR and VDJtools were used to process a few other patients. To correct CD4 versus CD8 sorting errors, sequences present in both subsets at a frequency ratio below 5:1 were removed. CDR3 nucleotide sequences shared by donor and recipient were removed because the origin of these sequences could not be assigned. Alloreactive clones required at least 2-fold expansion over unstimulated cells and minimum CFSE-low frequency of 0.002% (template counts) or 0.001% (read counts). Clones were considered mappable if detected in sequenced pre-transplant spleen, lymph node, or MLR CFSE-low populations of the donor or recipient. Cumulative frequency of alloreactive clones was calculated as a percentage of all sequences weighted by copy number. TCRdb provides this immuneACCESS table in a form limited to in-frame rearrangements. Some clones are lacking; in checked studies, under half of them reflect an unresolved V gene, and why the rest are absent is not known. D and trimming come from the DNA, and the V and J calls and clone size come from that table. The sample has just under 65,000 clones on record, 90% to 95% of them singletons. In total, the top ten clones hold around 1.7% of the sample.

Based on the germline V gene, the CDR1 and CDR2 sequences are MDHEN and SYDVKM. The CDR3 starts with the cysteine, ends with the phenylalanine, and has 15 residues. The read is trimmed to its CDR3 DNA, 45 bases read in frame from base 1. V and J are trimmed by 2 bases and 3 bases, and the gene matches miss 6 bases of the junction. As regards this clone: There is no known antigen for this receptor. No base-level quality is on record; no much larger clone is a single base apart.

This specimen consisted of unstimulated CD8+ T cells sorted from spleen or lymph node cells, obtained before transplant. This TCR was sampled from a human donor who was the organ donor for an intestinal transplant. The rearranged chain carries TRBV28 and TRBJ2-5, with 7 middle bases fitting TRBD1. The nucleotide sequence reads as follows: TGTGCCAGCAGTTTAACAGGGGACCAGAAAGAGACCCAGTACTTC. Translated, it reads CASSLTGDQKETQYF.